This T cell receptor (beta chain) was documented in a study of T cell responses to AZD1222 COVID-19 vaccine. Notes on the study in general: The study identified only five to seven AZD1222 recipients as seropositive at baseline.

As regards this clone: Its matching antigen is unknown.

Assay: immunoSEQ multiplex PCR; the TCRdb copy retains only in-frame clones and omits some. The sample yields 65,000 to 70,000 clones, roughly 90% seen once. V lost 7 bases, J lost 7 bases, and 19 bases lay in between. Germline V lookup: CDR1 SQVTM, CDR2 ANQGSEA. The CDR3 length is 13 residues. The genes are TRBV29-1 and TRBJ1-2; TRBD1 might be the D (5 bases). The source is an adult in good health. This sample comprised peripheral blood, obtained on day 0 of AZD1222 vaccination. CDR3 region: CSGPRGGKCGYTF. In DNA form, the CDR3 reads TGCAGCGGCCCCCGGGGGGGGAAGTGTGGCTACACCTTC.